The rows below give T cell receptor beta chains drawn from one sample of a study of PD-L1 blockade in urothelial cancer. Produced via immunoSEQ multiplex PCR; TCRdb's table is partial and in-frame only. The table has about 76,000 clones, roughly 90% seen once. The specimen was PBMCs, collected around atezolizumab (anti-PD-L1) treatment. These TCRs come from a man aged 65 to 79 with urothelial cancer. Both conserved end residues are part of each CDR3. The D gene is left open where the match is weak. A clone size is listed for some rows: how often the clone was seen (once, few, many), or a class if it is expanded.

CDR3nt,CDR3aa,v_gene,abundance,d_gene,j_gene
TGTGCCAGCAGTTTAGGCGCGCGCGGGAGGGCCCCAGATACGCAGTATTTT,CASSLGARGRAPDTQYF,TRBV27,-,TRBD2,TRBJ2-3
TGCAGCGTTGTACGGACACCCTTCGACTCCTACGAGCAGTACTTC,CSVVRTPFDSYEQYF,TRBV29-1,-,-,TRBJ2-7
TGTGCCAGCAGCTACCGGGACAGGGGGGGCTATGGCTACACCTTC,CASSYRDRGGYGYTF,TRBV5-4,-,TRBD1,TRBJ1-2
TGTGCCAGCAGCTTTCGGGACAGGTGGGTCTACACTGAAGCTTTCTTT,CASSFRDRWVYTEAFF,TRBV5-6,-,TRBD1,TRBJ1-1
TGTGCCAGCAAGCGTGGGCGGGAGTACACCGGGGAGCTGTTTTTT,CASKRGREYTGELFF,TRBV6-1,-,TRBD2,TRBJ2-2
TGTGCCAGCAGTTACTCGAACAGACCTCGCACAGATACGCAGTATTTT,CASSYSNRPRTDTQYF,TRBV6-5,-,-,TRBJ2-3
TGTGCCATCAGTGATGGCGGGAGCAATGAGCAGTTCTTC,CAISDGGSNEQFF,TRBV10-3,-,TRBD2,TRBJ2-1
TGTGCCAGCAGCGGGACATCCCAAGAGACCCAGTACTTC,CASSGTSQETQYF,TRBV6-1,-,-,TRBJ2-5
TGTGCCAGCAGCGCCGGGGTAGCTCGGGCCGGGGAGCTGTTTTTT,CASSAGVARAGELFF,TRBV9,-,-,TRBJ2-2
TGTGCCACCAGCAGGTCCCATAGTTTGCGGATCGGGGAGCTGTTTTTT,CATSRSHSLRIGELFF,TRBV15,once,-,TRBJ2-2
TGTGCCAGCAGGCAGGACTTTAACACCGGGGAGCTGTTTTTT,CASRQDFNTGELFF,TRBV6-4,-,-,TRBJ2-2
TGTGCCAGCAGTTACAGGGGTTCCACCGGGGAGCTGTTTTTT,CASSYRGSTGELFF,TRBV2,-,TRBD1,TRBJ2-2
TGTGCCAGCAGCGTAGGGACTAGCGGAGACATAGCCAAAAACATTCAGTACTTC,CASSVGTSGDIAKNIQYF,TRBV9,-,TRBD2,TRBJ2-4
TGCGCCAGCAGCCCGGAGGGGGCGAGGGGCTACGAGCAGTACTTC,CASSPEGARGYEQYF,TRBV4-1,-,-,TRBJ2-7
TGTGCCAGCAGTTCGGACAGGGGGCACTACACCGGGGAGCTGTTTTTT,CASSSDRGHYTGELFF,TRBV28,-,TRBD1,TRBJ2-2
TGTGCCAGCATGATAGCGGGAGTTTACGGGGAGCTGTTTTTT,CASMIAGVYGELFF,TRBV6-1,-,TRBD2,TRBJ2-2
TGTGCCAGTAGTATTTCGACCCCCGGCGGGGAGACCCAGTACTTC,CASSISTPGGETQYF,TRBV19,-,-,TRBJ2-5
TGTGCCAGCAGCTCTTCCGGGACAGCCTCCTACGAGCAGTACTTC,CASSSSGTASYEQYF,TRBV9,-,TRBD1,TRBJ2-7
TGCGCCAGCAGCTTACAGGATTCCGGCGAGCAGTACTTC,CASSLQDSGEQYF,TRBV5-1,once,-,TRBJ2-7
TGCGCCAGCAGTTCAGCGGGAGTAGGGTCCTACAATGAGCAGTTCTTC,CASSSAGVGSYNEQFF,TRBV4-1,once,TRBD2,TRBJ2-1
TGTGCCAGCAGCTTACTAGCGGGGTCCACAGATACGCAGTATTTT,CASSLLAGSTDTQYF,TRBV7-2,-,TRBD2,TRBJ2-3
-,CASSFGTGAQDF,TRBV7-6,few,-,TRBJ1-3
TGTGCCACCAGCCTAAGGACGGAAGGGGATCAGCCCCAGCATTTT,CATSLRTEGDQPQHF,TRBV15,once,-,TRBJ1-5